The 18 T cell receptor beta chains in this list originate from one sample, sequenced in a study of cytomegalovirus exposure and HLA in healthy donors. PCR involved 60 Vbeta and 13 Jbeta primers. Data came from immunoSEQ multiplex PCR; TCRdb stores just in-frame clones and leaves some out. The sample comprises about 160,000 clones, over 75% of which are singletons, and 1.5% to 2% rests with the top ten. Sequencing used PBMCs. These receptors all come from a woman aged 18-29 years in good health and CMV-seronegative.

The chain couples TRBV5-1 to TRBJ2-5; D may be TRBD1 (5 bases). This CDR3 has 15 residues. From germline, CDR1 is SGHRS and CDR2 YFSETQ. Trimming shortened V by 7 bases and J by 11 bases, and 27 bases separated the two germline ends. CDR3: CASGTTAGNYGEQYF. The CDR3 coding sequence is TGCGCCAGCGGCACAACTGCAGGGAATTACGGTGAGCAGTACTTC.

This chain connects TRBV5-4 to TRBJ2-5; 14 positions match TRBD2. Germline trimming cut 1 base from V and 4 bases from J; bases unmatched to any gene: 6. The CDR3 extends over 17 amino acids. CDR1 and CDR2 from the germline V gene are SGHNT and YYREEE (reference sequence). CDR3 region: CASSLQGTSGRRETQYF. CDR3 DNA sequence: TGTGCCAGCAGCTTGCAGGGGACTAGCGGGAGAAGAGAGACCCAGTACTTC.

This chain joins TRBV7-9 and TRBJ1-6; D gene ambiguous. This CDR3 region has 13 residues. Deletions cut 1 base from V and 6 bases from J, with 4 bases between. Germline values: CDR1 SEHNR, CDR2 FQNEAQ (reference sequence). This chain's CDR3 is CASSLESNSPLHF. CDR3 in DNA: TGTGCCAGCAGCTTAGAGAGTAATTCACCCCTCCACTTT.

The rearrangement uses TRBV2 and TRBJ1-2; D ambiguous. Trimming left V 6 bases short and J 6 bases short, with 14 bases between. The germline V gene has CDR1 SNHLY and CDR2 FYNNEI. The CDR3 has 13 residues. The CDR3 protein is CASRASGKDGYTF. CDR3 nucleotides: TGTGCCAGCAGAGCATCGGGGAAGGATGGCTACACCTTC.

The chain has TRBV28 and TRBJ2-1, with 12 bases aligning to TRBD2. The CDR3 loop spans 12 amino acids. Germline lookup yields CDR1 MDHEN and CDR2 SYDVKM. The ends lost 3 bases at V and 15 bases at J; junction bases unmatched: 3. CDR3 in amino acids: CASSFGTSGPFF. CDR3 in DNA: TGTGCCAGCAGTTTCGGGACTAGCGGGCCGTTCTTC. The complete variable domain, with remaining parts taken from reference TRBV28 and TRBJ2-1, reads DVKVTQSSRYLVKRTGEKVFLECVQDMDHENMFWYRQDPGLGLRLIYFSYDVKMKEKGDIPEGYSVSREKKERFSLILESASTNQTSMYLCASSFGTSGPFFGPGTRLTVL.

The rearrangement links TRBV5-6 to TRBJ2-5; 13 bases are shared with TRBD2. The CDR3 runs 16 residues. Germline CDR1 is SGHDT and CDR2 is YYEEEE. Unmatched junction bases numbered 5, after V lost 1 base and J lost 5 bases. CDR3 amino acids: CASSLRTSGSTETQYF. CDR3 nucleotides: TGTGCCAGCAGCTTGAGGACTAGCGGGAGTACGGAGACCCAGTACTTC.

The rearrangement joins TRBV27 to TRBJ2-5; maybe TRBD1 (5 bases). CDR1 is MNHEY and CDR2 is SMNVEV in the germline V gene (reference sequence). The V end was cut by 5 bases, the J end by 5 bases, with 18 bases between. The CDR3 totals 15 residues. The chain's CDR3 is CASSPRTSSRETQYF. For the CDR3, the DNA is TGTGCCAGCAGTCCCAGGACAAGTTCCCGGGAGACCCAGTACTTC.

This rearrangement joins TRBV19 to TRBJ1-2; D not resolved. The CDR3 runs to 12 residues. V was cut by 4 bases and J by 1 base, with 4 bases left in between. In germline, CDR1 is LNHDA, CDR2 SQIVND (reference sequence). The CDR3 protein is CASSNNNYGYTF. The CDR3 bases are TGTGCCAGTAGTAACAATAACTATGGCTACACCTTC.

This rearrangement joins TRBV2 to TRBJ1-2; unclear D gene. Trimming cost V 4 bases and J 6 bases, with 15 bases left between them. The CDR3 spans 14 residues. Germline-derived CDR1 and CDR2 are SNHLY and FYNNEI. The CDR3 region is CASSANGMRDGYTF. In nucleotides, the CDR3 is TGTGCCAGCAGTGCCAACGGGATGCGTGATGGCTACACCTTC.

V usage is TRBV20-1 and J usage is TRBJ2-5; unclear D gene. The CDR3 spans 10 residues. CDR1 DFQATT and CDR2 SNEGSKA come from the germline V gene (reference sequence). Deletions cut 7 bases from V and 1 base from J, with 4 bases between. The CDR3 DNA sequence: TGCAGTGTCCGCCAAGAGACCCAGTACTTC. Translation: CSVRQETQYF.

The rearrangement joins TRBV5-8 to TRBJ1-1; possibly TRBD1 for D (5 bases). Trimming cost V 4 bases and J 1 base, with 8 bases left between them. The CDR3 length is 13 residues. Germline CDR1 SGHTS, CDR2 YDEGEE. CDR3 loop: CASSRTGNTEAFF. The DNA of the CDR3 is TGTGCCAGCAGCCGCACAGGGAACACTGAAGCTTTCTTT. Full variable domain (outside the CDR3, taken from reference TRBV5-8 and TRBJ1-1): EAGVTQSPTHLIKTRGQQATLRCSPISGHTSVYWYQQALGLGLQFLLWYDEGEERNRGNFPPRFSGRQFPNYSSELNVNALELEDSALYLCASSRTGNTEAFFGQGTRLTVV.

The chain carries TRBV2 and TRBJ1-3, with a tentative D call TRBD1 (6 bases). Trimming left V 6 bases short and J 0 bases short, with 12 bases between. Germline V gives CDR1 SNHLY, CDR2 FYNNEI. The CDR3 extends over 15 amino acids. DNA of the CDR3: TGTGCCAGCAGAGGACAGACCATCTCTGGAAACACCATATATTTT. Amino acids: CASRGQTISGNTIYF.

The gene calls are TRBV6-4 and TRBJ2-7; D is perhaps TRBD1 (5 bases). Between the trimmed V and J ends, which lost 0 bases and 6 bases, there was a span of 12 bases. The CDR3 is 14 residues long. Germline CDR1 MRHNA, CDR2 SNTAGT. DNA of the CDR3: TGTGCCAGCAGTGACTCAAGGGGTTGGAGCGAGCAGTACTTC. This encodes CASSDSRGWSEQYF.

J is TRBJ1-2 and V is TRBV5-1, with D uncertain. The CDR3 spans 16 residues. The germline CDR1 and CDR2 sequences are SGHRS and YFSETQ. V was shortened by 1 base and J by 0 bases, with 13 bases between the two germline ends. The CDR3 here is CASSLSSPTANYGYTF. In DNA, the CDR3 is TGCGCCAGCAGCTTGTCGTCCCCTACTGCTAACTATGGCTACACCTTC.

This chain joins TRBV7-9 and TRBJ2-3; 11 bases map to TRBD1. The CDR3 totals 15 residues. Trimming removed 5 bases from V and 3 bases from J; junction bases left unmatched: 4. Germline CDR1 SEHNR, CDR2 FQNEAQ (reference sequence). The CDR3: CASSPGTGGTDTQYF. CDR3 sequence (DNA): TGTGCCAGCAGCCCCGGGACAGGGGGGACAGATACGCAGTATTTT.

V is TRBV5-6 and J is TRBJ2-5, with TRBD1 as a possible D gene (6 bases). The CDR3 spans 13 residues. Trimming shortened V by 1 base and J by 5 bases, and 9 bases separated the two germline ends. Germline V lookup: CDR1 SGHDT, CDR2 YYEEEE. CDR3 region: CASSLTGWETQYF. Written as DNA, the CDR3 is TGTGCCAGCAGCTTGACAGGGTGGGAGACCCAGTACTTC.

The CDR3 nucleotides are TGTGCCAGCTTCTCCACATCCTACGAGCAGTACTTC. Translation: CASFSTSYEQYF. V gene TRBV6-1 combines with J gene TRBJ2-7, with no clear D. The CDR3 has 12 residues. The V gene lost 8 bases and the J gene lost 1 base, with 9 bases spanning the gap. The germline gives CDR1 MNHNS, CDR2 SASEGT.

This clone was recorded only once. The chain links TRBV5-1 to TRBJ1-1; D remains unclear. The germline V and J ends were trimmed by 1 base and 0 bases, with 13 bases remaining between them. CDR3 length: 16 residues. Germline V CDR1 and CDR2: SGHRS, YFSETQ. CDR3 nucleotides: TGCGCCAGCAGCTTGTCAACCGGTTTCATGAACACTGAAGCTTTCTTT. It codes for CASSLSTGFMNTEAFF.